The T cell receptor beta chain described here comes from a study of early T cells in non-severe SARS-CoV-2 infection. Whole-study context: Bulk RNA taken from unsorted whole blood was sequenced, leaving chains unpaired. Study findings and constraints: VDJdb matches were skewed toward anti-spike CD8 T cell responses.

Unique molecular identifiers tagged individual cDNA molecules. MiXCR was run by TCRdb on the 5' RACE reads, yielding one entry per CDR3 protein. The sample has more than 65,000 distinct CDR3 sequences, roughly 14% seen once. This clonotype has ten or more counts. Antigen specificity is unknown. The CDR3 has 15 residues. The V gene's germline CDR1 is SGHTA and CDR2 FQGTGA. The V end was cut by 5 bases, the J end by 4 bases, with 15 bases between. The source was whole blood, collected at baseline. The rearrangement links TRBV7-3 to TRBJ2-1; the D gene is possibly TRBD2 (6 bases). The sequence came from an adult who was a healthcare worker with PCR-confirmed SARS-CoV-2 infection or an uninfected control (not recorded which). CDR3 region: CASSRAMAGYNEQFF. The CDR3 bases are TGTGCCAGCAGCCGTGCGATGGCGGGGTACAATGAGCAGTTCTTC.